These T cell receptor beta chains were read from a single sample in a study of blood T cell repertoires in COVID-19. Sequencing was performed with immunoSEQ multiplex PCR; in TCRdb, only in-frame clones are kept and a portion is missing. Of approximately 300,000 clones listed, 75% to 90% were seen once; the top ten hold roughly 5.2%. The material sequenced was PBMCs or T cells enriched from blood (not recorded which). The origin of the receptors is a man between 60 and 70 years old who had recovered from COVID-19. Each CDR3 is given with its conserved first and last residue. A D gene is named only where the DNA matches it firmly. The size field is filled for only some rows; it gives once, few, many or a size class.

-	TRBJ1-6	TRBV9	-	TGTGCCAGCAGCAGGGGATCGGATTCACCCCTCCACTTT	CASSRGSDSPLHF
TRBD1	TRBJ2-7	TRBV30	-	TGTGCCTGGAGTCAAAGGATAGGGACAGGAAGATACGAGCAGTACTTC	CAWSQRIGTGRYEQYF
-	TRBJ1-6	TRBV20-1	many	TGCAGTGCTAGTTTCGACAGTCATTCACCCCTCCACTTT	CSASFDSHSPLHF
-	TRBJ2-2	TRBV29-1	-	TGCAGCGCCCACCTAAACAGCCACACCGGGGAGCTGTTTTTT	CSAHLNSHTGELFF
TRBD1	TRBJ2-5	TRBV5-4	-	TGTGCCAGCAGTCGACAGGGTGGTCTTCCTACGGAGACCCAGTACTTC	CASSRQGGLPTETQYF
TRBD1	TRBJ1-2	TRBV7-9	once	TGTGCCAGCAGCTCCGGGACAGATGTTGGCTATGGCTACACCTTC	CASSSGTDVGYGYTF
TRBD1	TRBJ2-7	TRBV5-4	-	TGTGCCAGCAGCTTACCGGGACAGGGGAACTACGAGCAGTACTTC	CASSLPGQGNYEQYF
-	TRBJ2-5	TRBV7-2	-	TGTGCCAGCAGCTTAGGGACTACAAGAGAGACCCAGTACTTC	CASSLGTTRETQYF
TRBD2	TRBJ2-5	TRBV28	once	TGTGCCAGCAGTTCCGGACTAGCTGGGGTGACCCAGTACTTC	CASSSGLAGVTQYF
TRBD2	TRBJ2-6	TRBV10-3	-	TGTGCCATCGCACCAGCGGGGGCCTCTGGGGCCAACGTCCTGACTTTC	CAIAPAGASGANVLTF
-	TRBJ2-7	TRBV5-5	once	TGTGCCAGCAGCTTGGTAGGGGTCGGCAGTGAGCAGTACTTC	CASSLVGVGSEQYF
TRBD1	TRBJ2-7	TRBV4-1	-	TGCGCCAGCAGCCAACAAGCCCTTGACAGGGCCTACGAGCAGTACTTC	CASSQQALDRAYEQYF
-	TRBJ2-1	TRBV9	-	TGTGCCAGCAGCCTTCTAGCGGACAGCTCCTACAATGAGCAGTTCTTC	CASSLLADSSYNEQFF
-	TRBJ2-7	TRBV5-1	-	TGCGCCAGCAGATTTGCGGACAGCAGCTCCTACGAGCAGTACTTC	CASRFADSSSYEQYF
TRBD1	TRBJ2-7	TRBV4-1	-	TGCGCCAGCAGCCAAGGACCGGGACAGGGACCAGGTGGGCAGTACTTC	CASSQGPGQGPGGQYF
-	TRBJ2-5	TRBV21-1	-	TGTGCCAGCAGCAAAGCAACACCCTTTAAAGAGACCCAGTACTTC	CASSKATPFKETQYF
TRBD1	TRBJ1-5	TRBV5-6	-	TGTGCCAGCAGCTCGAACTCCGGGACAGGGCATCAGCCCCAGCATTTT	CASSSNSGTGHQPQHF
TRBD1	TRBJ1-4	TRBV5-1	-	TGCGCCAGCAGCTTGGTTGCAGGGGGCTTTAATGAAAAACTGTTTTTT	CASSLVAGGFNEKLFF
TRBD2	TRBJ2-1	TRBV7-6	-	TGTGCCAGCAGCTCCCTAGTCGGGGGGTACAATGAGCAGTTCTTC	CASSSLVGGYNEQFF
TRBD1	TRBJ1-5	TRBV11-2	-	TGTGCCAGCAGCGCACAGGGGGACAATCAGCCCCAGCATTTT	CASSAQGDNQPQHF
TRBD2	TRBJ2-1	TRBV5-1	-	TGCGCCAGCAGCTTATCGACTAGCGGGACCTGGGACTCCTACAATGAGCAGTTCTTC	CASSLSTSGTWDSYNEQFF
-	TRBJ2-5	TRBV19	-	TGTGCCAGTAGTTGGGGAGGCACTCAAGAGACCCAGTACTTC	CASSWGGTQETQYF
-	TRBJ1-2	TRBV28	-	TGTGCCAGCAGACAGACACCTATTTATGGCTACACCTTC	CASRQTPIYGYTF
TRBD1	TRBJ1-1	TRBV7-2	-	TGTGCCAGCAGCTCCACGACAGGGCTACAATCTGAAGCTTTCTTT	CASSSTTGLQSEAFF
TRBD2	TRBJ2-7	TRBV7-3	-	TGTGCCAGCAGCTCTGCATCTAGTAGGACTAGCGGGAGGGCGGGGTCCTACGAGCAGTACTTC	CASSSASSRTSGRAGSYEQYF
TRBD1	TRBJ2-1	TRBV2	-	TGTGCCAGCAGTGAGGGGACAGGGGATGAGCAGTTCTTC	CASSEGTGDEQFF
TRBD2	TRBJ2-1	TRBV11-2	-	TGTGCCAGCAGCTCCCGGGGTGCGGGAGTGGTACGGAATGAGCAGTTCTTC	CASSSRGAGVVRNEQFF
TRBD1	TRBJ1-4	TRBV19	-	TGTGCCAGTACAGGGGGCGATCATGAAAAACTGTTTTTT	CASTGGDHEKLFF
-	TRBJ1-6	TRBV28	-	TGTGCCAGCAGTTTATCGAGCGGTGATTCACCCCTCCACTTT	CASSLSSGDSPLHF
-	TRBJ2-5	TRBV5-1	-	TGCGCCAGCAGCTTGGGGCACGGGGTTCAAGAGACCCAGTACTTC	CASSLGHGVQETQYF
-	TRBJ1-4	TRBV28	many	TGTGCCAGCAGTTTTAGCTCGGACAGTAACGAAAAACTGTTTTTT	CASSFSSDSNEKLFF
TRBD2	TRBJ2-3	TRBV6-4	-	TGTGCCAGCCGACTAGCGGGAGACACAGATACGCAGTATTTT	CASRLAGDTDTQYF
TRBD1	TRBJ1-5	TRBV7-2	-	TGTGCCAGCAGCCAACAGGGGTTGGGCAATCAGCCCCAGCATTTT	CASSQQGLGNQPQHF
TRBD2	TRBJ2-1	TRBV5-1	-	TGCGCCAGCTTGAGGGCGGGAGGGGACGATGAGCAGTTCTTC	CASLRAGGDDEQFF
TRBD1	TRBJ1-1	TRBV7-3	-	TGTGCCAGCAGCTTATCAGGGGGCAAAATAGCAAACACTGAAGCTTTCTTT	CASSLSGGKIANTEAFF
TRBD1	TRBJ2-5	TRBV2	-	TGTGCCAGAGAGGACAGGGGTGAGGAGACCCAGTACTTC	CAREDRGEETQYF
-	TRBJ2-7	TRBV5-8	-	TGTGCCAGCAGCTGGGGCGGGATCACCTACGAGCAGTACTTC	CASSWGGITYEQYF
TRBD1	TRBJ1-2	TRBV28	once	TGTGCCAGCAGTTTACGGCGCAGGGGGAACTATGGCTACACCTTC	CASSLRRRGNYGYTF
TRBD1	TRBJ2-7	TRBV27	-	TGTGCCAGCAGTAAGGTGGGGGACAGTTCCTACGAGCAGTACTTC	CASSKVGDSSYEQYF
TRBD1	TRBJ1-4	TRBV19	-	TGTGCCAGTAGTATTCTGGGACAGGGAGATGAAAAACTGTTTTTT	CASSILGQGDEKLFF
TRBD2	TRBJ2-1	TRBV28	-	TGTGCCACTTGGGAGGGGTCCTACAATGAGCAGTTCTTC	CATWEGSYNEQFF
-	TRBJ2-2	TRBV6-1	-	TGTGCCAGCAGTGAAGCGTTAGGGAGGTACACCGGGGAGCTGTTTTTT	CASSEALGRYTGELFF
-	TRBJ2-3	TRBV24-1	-	TGTGCCACCAGGGGACATACCGGGTCAGGAGATACGCAGTATTTT	CATRGHTGSGDTQYF
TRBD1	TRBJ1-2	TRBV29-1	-	TGCAGCGTTGAGACAGGGGGCGGCTACACCTTC	CSVETGGGYTF
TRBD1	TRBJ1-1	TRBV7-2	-	TGTGCCAGCAGCTTTACAGGGGGCTTATGGACTGAAGCTTTCTTT	CASSFTGGLWTEAFF
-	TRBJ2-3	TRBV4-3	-	TGCGCCAGCAGCCTTTCTCGTCCCACAGATACGCAGTATTTT	CASSLSRPTDTQYF
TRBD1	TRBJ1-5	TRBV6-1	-	TGTGCCAGCAGTGAAGGACCGACAGGGTCCAAGCCCCAGCATTTT	CASSEGPTGSKPQHF
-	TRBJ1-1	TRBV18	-	TGTGCCAGCTCACCACCACAGATGAACACTGAAGCTTTCTTT	CASSPPQMNTEAFF
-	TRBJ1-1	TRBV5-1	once	TGCGCCAGCAGCTTCACGGGGGGGAACACTGAAGCTTTCTTT	CASSFTGGNTEAFF
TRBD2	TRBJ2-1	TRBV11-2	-	TGTGCCAGCAGCTTACATAGCGGGGTGGCCTACAATGAGCAGTTCTTC	CASSLHSGVAYNEQFF
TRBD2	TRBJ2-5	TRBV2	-	TGTGCCAGTAAAAGGACTAGCGGGTACCAAGAGACCCAGTACTTC	CASKRTSGYQETQYF
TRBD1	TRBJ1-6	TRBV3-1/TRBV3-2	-	TGTGCCAGCAGCCACCTCGGGACAGGGGGTAATTCACCCCTCCACTTT	CASSHLGTGGNSPLHF